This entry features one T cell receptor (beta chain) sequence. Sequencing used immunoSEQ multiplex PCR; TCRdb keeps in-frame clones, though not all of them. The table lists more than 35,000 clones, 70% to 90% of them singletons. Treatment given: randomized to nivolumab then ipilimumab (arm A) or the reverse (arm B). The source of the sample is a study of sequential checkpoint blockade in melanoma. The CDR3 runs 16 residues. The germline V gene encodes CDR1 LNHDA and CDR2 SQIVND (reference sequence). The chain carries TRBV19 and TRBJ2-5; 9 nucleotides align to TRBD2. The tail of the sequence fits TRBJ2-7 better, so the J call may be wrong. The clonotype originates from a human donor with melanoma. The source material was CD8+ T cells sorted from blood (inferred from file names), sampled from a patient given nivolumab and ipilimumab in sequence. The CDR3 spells CASKGSSSGGVYEQYF. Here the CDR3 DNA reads TGTGCCAGTAAAGGGTCGAGTAGCGGGGGCGTCTACGAGCAGTACTTC.